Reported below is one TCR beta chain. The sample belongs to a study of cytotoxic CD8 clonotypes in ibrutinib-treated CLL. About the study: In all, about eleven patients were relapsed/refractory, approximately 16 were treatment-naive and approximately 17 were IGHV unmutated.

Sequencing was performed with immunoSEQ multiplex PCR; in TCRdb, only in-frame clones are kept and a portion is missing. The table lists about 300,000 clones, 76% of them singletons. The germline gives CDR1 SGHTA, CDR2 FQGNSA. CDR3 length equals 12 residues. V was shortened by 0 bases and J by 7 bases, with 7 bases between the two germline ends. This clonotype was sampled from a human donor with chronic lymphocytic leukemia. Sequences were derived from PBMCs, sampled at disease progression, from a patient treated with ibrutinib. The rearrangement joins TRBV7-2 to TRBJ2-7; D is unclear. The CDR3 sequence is CASSLALGEQYF. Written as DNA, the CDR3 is TGTGCCAGCAGCTTAGCGTTGGGGGAGCAGTACTTC.